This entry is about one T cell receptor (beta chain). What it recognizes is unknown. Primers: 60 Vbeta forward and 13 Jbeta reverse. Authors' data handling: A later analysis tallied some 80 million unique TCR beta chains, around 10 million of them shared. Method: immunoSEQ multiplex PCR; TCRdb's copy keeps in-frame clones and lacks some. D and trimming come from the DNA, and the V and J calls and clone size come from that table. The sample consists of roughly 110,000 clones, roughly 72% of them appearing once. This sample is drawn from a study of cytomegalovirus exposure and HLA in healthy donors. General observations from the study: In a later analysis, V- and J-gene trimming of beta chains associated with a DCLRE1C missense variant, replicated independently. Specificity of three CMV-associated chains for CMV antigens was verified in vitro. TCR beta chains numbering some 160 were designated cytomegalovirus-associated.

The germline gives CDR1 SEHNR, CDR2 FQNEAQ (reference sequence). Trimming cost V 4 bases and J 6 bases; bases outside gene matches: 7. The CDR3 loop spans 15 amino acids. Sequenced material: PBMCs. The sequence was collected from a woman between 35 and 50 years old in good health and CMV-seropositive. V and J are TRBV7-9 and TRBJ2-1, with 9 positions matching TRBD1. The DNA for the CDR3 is TGTGCCAGCAGCTCAGGACAGGGGCGTCTCAATGAGCAGTTCTTC. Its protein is CASSSGQGRLNEQFF.